There are many counts of the clone carrying this TCR beta chain. The antigen remains undetermined. Sequencing ends 3 residues short of the CDR3 end; the germline J gene provides the rest. Trimming cost V 4 bases and J 2 bases; bases outside gene matches: 5. Germline CDR1 and CDR2: DFQATT and SNEGSKA (reference sequence). This CDR3 comprises 16 residues. Clones were read by immunoSEQ multiplex PCR, and TCRdb kept only the in-frame ones, dropping some. In total the sample includes about 31,000 clones, none of them seen once. The record originates from a study of T cell clonality in common variable immunodeficiency. Study-wide points: CVID subjects had higher TCRbeta clonality than healthy controls, most marked in about a third.

The V and J genes are TRBV20-1 and TRBJ2-1, with 13 bases matching TRBD2. The sequencing input was peripheral blood mononuclear cells. This sequence was found in a person aged 18 to 70 in good health. The covered CDR3 bases are TGCAGTGCTAACCCACTAGCGGGAGGGCCCTACAATGAG. Protein product: CSANPLAGGPYNE. The entire CDR3 protein is CSANPLAGGPYNEQFF.